Reported below is one T cell receptor beta chain. This clonotype was picked up one time. Its antigen is currently not known. Base qualities were left out, and no much larger clone turns up one base away. One read yields weak evidence. Libraries came from 5' RACE. The reads were generated on a NextSeq 500. The TCR library protocol attached unique molecular identifiers to individual cDNA molecules to correct for sequencing error and PCR bias. TCR alpha and beta chains were both sequenced, and the abundances of alpha and beta sequences in each sample were closely correlated with each other. For the original study's pipeline: Decombinator V4 was used to annotate the V gene, J gene and CDR3 of the TCR sequences. Expanded TCRs were defined as changing significantly between any two time points under a Poisson model with p below 0.0001. Abundances of TCRs were expressed as counts per million after normalisation to the total number of TCRs sequenced in each sample. TRAV1-2 paired with TRAJ12, TRAJ20 or TRAJ33 defined MAIT TCRs, while TRAV10 paired with TRAJ18 defined iNKT TCRs. A search of VDJdb, accessed on 1 November 2021, was run for TCRs annotated to CMV, EBV and SARS-CoV-2, with TCRs annotated for multiple antigens excluded. TCRdb cleaned the public reads at Q25 with fastp, built clones with MiXCR and kept in-frame beta chains. Merged by CDR3 protein, the rows form single entries marked with the most common genes and DNA. None of the V and J calls come from the authors' own analysis; TCRdb made them. The sample records some 96,000 distinct CDR3 sequences, 15% of which are singletons. Less than 7% of the sample belongs to the ten largest clones.

Set within a cohort of healthcare workers in London, UK, this nested case-control study involved weekly PCR testing of nasopharyngeal swabs along with blood sampling. Healthcare workers were recruited during the week of the UK lockdown, between 23 and 31 March 2020, and followed weekly for up to roughly 15 weeks. These data come from a study of early T cells in non-severe SARS-CoV-2 infection (dated by TCRdb to the early 2020s). About the study as a whole: Bulk RNA from unsorted whole blood was used for TCR sequencing, so alpha and beta chains could not be paired.

On the study overall, not on this receptor specifically: VDJdb matching was skewed toward anti-spike CD8 responses, so virus-specific expansions were likely underestimated and private and CD4 specificities were missed.

The CDR3, from cysteine to phenylalanine, totals 14 residues. Only the CDR3 portion is preserved as DNA: 42 bases, with reading frame beginning at the first base. Taken from the germline V gene, the CDR1 and CDR2 loops are SGHVS and FQNEAQ. V is cut by 2 bases and J by 5 bases, and the space between the germline ends is 13 bases. The chain couples TRBV7-8 to TRBJ2-7; too little of a D gene remains to name it. Specimen: whole blood. The receptor comes from an adult who was a healthcare worker with PCR-confirmed SARS-CoV-2 infection or an uninfected control (not recorded which). The CDR3 region: CASSLRFRRDEQYF. The DNA sequence follows: TGTGCCAGCAGCTTACGTTTTCGGAGAGACGAGCAGTACTTC.